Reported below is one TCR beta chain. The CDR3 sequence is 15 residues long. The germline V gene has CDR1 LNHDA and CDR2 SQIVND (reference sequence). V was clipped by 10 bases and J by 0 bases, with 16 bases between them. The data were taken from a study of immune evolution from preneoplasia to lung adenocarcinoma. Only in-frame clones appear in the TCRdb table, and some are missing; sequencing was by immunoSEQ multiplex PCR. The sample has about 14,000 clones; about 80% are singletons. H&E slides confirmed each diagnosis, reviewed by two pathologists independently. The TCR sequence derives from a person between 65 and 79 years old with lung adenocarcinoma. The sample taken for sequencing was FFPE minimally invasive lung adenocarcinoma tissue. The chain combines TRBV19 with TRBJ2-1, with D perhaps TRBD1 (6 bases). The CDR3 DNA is TGTGCCACGAAGCCCGACAGGAGCTCCTACAATGAGCAGTTCTTC. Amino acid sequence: CATKPDRSSYNEQFF.